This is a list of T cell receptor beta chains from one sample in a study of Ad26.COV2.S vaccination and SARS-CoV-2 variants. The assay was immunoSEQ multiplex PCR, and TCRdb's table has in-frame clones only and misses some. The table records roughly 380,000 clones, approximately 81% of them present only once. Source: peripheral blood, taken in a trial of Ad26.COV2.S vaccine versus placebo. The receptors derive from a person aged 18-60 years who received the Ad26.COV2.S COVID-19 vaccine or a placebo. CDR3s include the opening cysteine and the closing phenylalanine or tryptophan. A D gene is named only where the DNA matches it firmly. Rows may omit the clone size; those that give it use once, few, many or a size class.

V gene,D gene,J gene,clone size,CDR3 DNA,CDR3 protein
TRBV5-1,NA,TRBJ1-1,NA,TGCGCCAGCAGCTCAGTAGCCACTGAAGCTTTCTTT,CASSSVATEAFF
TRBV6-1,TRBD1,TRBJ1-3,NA,TGTGCCAGCAGTGAAGCGTGGACAGGCTCTGGAAACACCATATATTTT,CASSEAWTGSGNTIYF
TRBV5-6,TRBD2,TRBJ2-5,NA,TGTGCCAGCAGCTTGACTAGCGGGGGGGAGACCCAGTACTTC,CASSLTSGGETQYF
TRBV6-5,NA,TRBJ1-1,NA,TGTGCCAGCAGTTACTCGCGCAGCTACACTGAAGCTTTCTTT,CASSYSRSYTEAFF
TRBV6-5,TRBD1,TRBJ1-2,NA,TGTGCCAGCAACTGGGACAGGTCCCCCATCTATGGCTACACCTTC,CASNWDRSPIYGYTF
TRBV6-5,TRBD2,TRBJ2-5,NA,TGTGCCAGCACGGCTAGCGGGAGAGAGACCCAGTACTTC,CASTASGRETQYF
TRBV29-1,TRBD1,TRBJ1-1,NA,TGCAGCGTGGAGGGGGCTGGCGTCACTGAAGCTTTCTTT,CSVEGAGVTEAFF
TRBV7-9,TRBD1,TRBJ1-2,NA,TGTGCCAGCAGCACAGGACAGGGCATTAACTATGGCTACACCTTC,CASSTGQGINYGYTF
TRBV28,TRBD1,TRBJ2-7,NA,TGTGCCAGCATCCCGGGACAGGCAAGCTCCTACGAGCAGTACTTC,CASIPGQASSYEQYF
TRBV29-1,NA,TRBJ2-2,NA,TGCAGCGTTGAACCCCCCCAGGGTCGACCTAGAAAGAACACCGGGGAGCTGTTTTTT,CSVEPPQGRPRKNTGELFF
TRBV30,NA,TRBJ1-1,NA,TGTGCCTGGAGCTTTGGGGGGAACACTGAAGCTTTCTTT,CAWSFGGNTEAFF
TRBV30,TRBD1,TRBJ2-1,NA,TGTGCCTGGAGTGCAAATCTTCTTACCCCGGGACAGGGGGCCCACAATGAGCAGTTCTTC,CAWSANLLTPGQGAHNEQFF
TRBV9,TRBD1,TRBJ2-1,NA,TGTGCCAGCAGCGCCGGGACAGGGCTTTACAATGAGCAGTTCTTC,CASSAGTGLYNEQFF
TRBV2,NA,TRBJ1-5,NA,TGTGCCAGCACCGGAGCTGACCAGCCCCAGCATTTT,CASTGADQPQHF
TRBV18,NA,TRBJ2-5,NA,TGTGCCAGCTCAGGTCAACAGGGAGCACAAGAGACCCAGTACTTC,CASSGQQGAQETQYF
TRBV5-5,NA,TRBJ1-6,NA,TGTGCCAGCAGCTTGGCGGTCAGGGTGGATAATTCACCCCTCCACTTT,CASSLAVRVDNSPLHF
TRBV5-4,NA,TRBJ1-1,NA,TGTGCCAGCAGCTTGGCCCCAGGGGAGGGCACTGAAGCTTTCTTT,CASSLAPGEGTEAFF
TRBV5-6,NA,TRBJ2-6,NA,TGTGCCAGCAGCTTTGACGTTGGGGCTTCTGGGGCCAACGTCCTGACTTTC,CASSFDVGASGANVLTF
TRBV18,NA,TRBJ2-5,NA,TGTGCCAGCTCACTCAATGGAGAGACCCGGTACTTC,CASSLNGETRYF
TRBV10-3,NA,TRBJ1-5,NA,TGTGCCATCAGTGAGTCTCGGGGGGATCAGCCCCAGCATTTT,CAISESRGDQPQHF
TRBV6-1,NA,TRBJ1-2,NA,TGTGCCAGCAGTGAAGCGTTGGACGAAGTTTCACGCTACACCTTC,CASSEALDEVSRYTF
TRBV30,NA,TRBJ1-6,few,TGTGCCTGGGGACTCTATAATTCACCCCTCCACTTT,CAWGLYNSPLHF
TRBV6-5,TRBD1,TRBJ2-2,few,TGTGCCAGCGGAACAGGGGGCACCGGGGAGCTGTTTTTT,CASGTGGTGELFF
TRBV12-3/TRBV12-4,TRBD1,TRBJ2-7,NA,TGTGCCAGCAGGGGGCAGGGGGCATACGAGCAGTACTTC,CASRGQGAYEQYF
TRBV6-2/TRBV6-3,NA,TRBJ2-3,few,TGTGCCAGCAGTTGGTTGCGACACGACAATACGCAGTATTTT,CASSWLRHDNTQYF
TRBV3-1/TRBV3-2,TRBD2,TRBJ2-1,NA,TGTGCCAGCAGGGGACTAGCGGGAGACAATGAGCAGTTCTTC,CASRGLAGDNEQFF
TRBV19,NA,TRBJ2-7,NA,TGTGCCAGCTCTAGCGAGAGTCTACGGGAGCAGTACTTC,CASSSESLREQYF
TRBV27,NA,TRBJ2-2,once,TGTGCCAGCAGTTTCGATCGGAACACCGGGGAGCTGTTTTTT,CASSFDRNTGELFF
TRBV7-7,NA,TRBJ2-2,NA,TGTGCCAGCAGCCGGGACATCTACAGCGTCGGGAATACGAACACCGGGGAGCTGTTTTTT,CASSRDIYSVGNTNTGELFF
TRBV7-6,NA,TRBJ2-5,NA,TGTGCCAGCAATGGGGAGACCCAGTACTTC,CASNGETQYF
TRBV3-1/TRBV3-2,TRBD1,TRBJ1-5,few,TGTGCCAGCAGCCATTCCGACAGGGAGCAGGGTCAGCCCCAGCATTTT,CASSHSDREQGQPQHF
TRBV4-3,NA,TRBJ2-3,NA,TGCGCCAGCAGCCGGGCGAACACAGATACGCAGTATTTT,CASSRANTDTQYF
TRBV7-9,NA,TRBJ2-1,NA,TGTGCCAGCAGCTCCTATTCTAGACGATCAATTTCCAATGAGCAGTTCTTC,CASSSYSRRSISNEQFF
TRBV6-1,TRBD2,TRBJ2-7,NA,TGTGCCAGCAGTGATGGGCCTAGCGGGAGCTACGAGCAGTACTTC,CASSDGPSGSYEQYF
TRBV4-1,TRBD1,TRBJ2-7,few,TGCGCCAGCAGCCAAGTATCCGGGACAGTTAGCTCCTACGAGCAGTACTTC,CASSQVSGTVSSYEQYF
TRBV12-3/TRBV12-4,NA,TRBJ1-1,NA,TGTGCCAGCAAACTGAACATGAACACTGAAGCTTTCTTT,CASKLNMNTEAFF
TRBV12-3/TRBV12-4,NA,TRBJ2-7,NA,TGTGCCAGCAGTTTGTGGAACTACGAGCAGTACTTC,CASSLWNYEQYF
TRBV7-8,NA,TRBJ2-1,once,TGTGCCAGCAGCTCCCGGGGGCCGAGCTCCTACAATGAGCAGTTCTTC,CASSSRGPSSYNEQFF
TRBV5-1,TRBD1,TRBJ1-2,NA,TGCGCCAGCAGCTTGGGACAGGGGGACTATGGCTACACCTTC,CASSLGQGDYGYTF
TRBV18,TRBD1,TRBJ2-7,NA,TGTGCCAGCTCACCGATGGGACAGTCGGAGCAGCAGTACTTC,CASSPMGQSEQQYF
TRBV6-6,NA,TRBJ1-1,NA,TGTGCCAGCAGTTACTCGAGTACAGGAATGAACACTGAAGCTTTCTTT,CASSYSSTGMNTEAFF
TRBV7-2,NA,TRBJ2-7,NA,TGTGCCAGCACAAGGACTACAATATACGAGCAGTACTTC,CASTRTTIYEQYF
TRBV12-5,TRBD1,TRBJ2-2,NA,TGTGCTAGTGGTTTGTGGGGGGACAGGTCCAGGTCCGGGGAGCTGTTTTTT,CASGLWGDRSRSGELFF
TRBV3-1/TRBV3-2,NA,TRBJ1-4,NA,TGTGCCAGCAGCCAATTTTTGTTGGGCCCCACAACTAATGAAAAACTGTTTTTT,CASSQFLLGPTTNEKLFF
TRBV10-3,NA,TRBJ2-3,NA,TGTGCCATCAGACTCCAGGGGCCAGATACGCAGTATTTT,CAIRLQGPDTQYF
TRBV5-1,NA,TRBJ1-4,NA,TGCGCCAGCAGCTTGGGGACCGGTGAAAAACTGTTTTTT,CASSLGTGEKLFF
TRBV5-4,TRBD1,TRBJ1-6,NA,TGTGCCAGCAGGACCGGTGGGACAGCAAATTCACCCCTCCACTTT,CASRTGGTANSPLHF
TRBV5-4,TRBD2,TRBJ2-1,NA,TGTGCCGTTACCGGAACTAGCGGGATAAAATACAATGAGCAGTTCTTC,CAVTGTSGIKYNEQFF
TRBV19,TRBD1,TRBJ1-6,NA,TGTGCCAGTAATCATGACAGGGAAAATTCACCCCTCCACTTT,CASNHDRENSPLHF
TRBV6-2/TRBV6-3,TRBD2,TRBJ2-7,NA,TGTGCCAGCAGCCAGGGACTAGCGGGAGAACTGGGGTCCTACGAGCAGTACTTC,CASSQGLAGELGSYEQYF
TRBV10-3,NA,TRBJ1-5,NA,TGTGCCATCAAGGACGGGCTCAATCAGCCCCAGCATTTT,CAIKDGLNQPQHF